This entry is about one TCR beta chain. Its antigen is not known. These data come from a study of cytomegalovirus exposure and HLA in healthy donors. Study results and caveats: Later on, a genetic analysis was performed. It linked a missense variant in DCLRE1C with V- and J-gene trimming of TCR beta.

Primers for the PCR totalled 60 Vbeta and 13 Jbeta. TCRdb's table, derived via immunoSEQ multiplex PCR, lists solely in-frame clones and lacks some. This sample's table has roughly 120,000 clones. Trimming took 4 bases from V and 6 from J, leaving 13 bases between them. The germline V gene has CDR1 SEHNR and CDR2 FQNEAQ (reference sequence). The CDR3 runs 13 residues. The receptor's source is a man between 18 and 35 years old in good health and CMV-seronegative. The chain links TRBV7-9 to TRBJ2-7; D is perhaps TRBD2 (6 bases). The sequenced material came from PBMCs. CDR3 nucleotides: TGTGCCAGCAGCTCGCCGGGAGATTCCGAGCAGTACTTC. Protein product: CASSSPGDSEQYF.